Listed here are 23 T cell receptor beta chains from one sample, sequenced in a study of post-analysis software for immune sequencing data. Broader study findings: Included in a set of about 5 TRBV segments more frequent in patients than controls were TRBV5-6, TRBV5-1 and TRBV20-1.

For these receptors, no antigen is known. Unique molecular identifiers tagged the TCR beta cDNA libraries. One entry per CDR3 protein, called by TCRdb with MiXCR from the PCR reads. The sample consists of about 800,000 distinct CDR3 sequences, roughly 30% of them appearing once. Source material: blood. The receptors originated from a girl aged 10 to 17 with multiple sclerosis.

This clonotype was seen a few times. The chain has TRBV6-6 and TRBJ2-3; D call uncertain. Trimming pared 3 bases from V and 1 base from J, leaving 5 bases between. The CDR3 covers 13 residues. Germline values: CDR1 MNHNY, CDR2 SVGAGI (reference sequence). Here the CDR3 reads CASSYGRTDTQYF. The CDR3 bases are TGTGCCAGCAGTTATGGCCGCACAGATACGCAGTATTTT.

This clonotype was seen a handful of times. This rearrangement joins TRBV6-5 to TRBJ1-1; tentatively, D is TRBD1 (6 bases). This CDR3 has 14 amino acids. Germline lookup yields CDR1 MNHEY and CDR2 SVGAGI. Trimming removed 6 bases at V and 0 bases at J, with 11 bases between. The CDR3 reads CASSRGPMNTEAFF. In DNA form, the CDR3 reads TGTGCCAGCAGCCGGGGGCCTATGAACACTGAAGCTTTCTTT.

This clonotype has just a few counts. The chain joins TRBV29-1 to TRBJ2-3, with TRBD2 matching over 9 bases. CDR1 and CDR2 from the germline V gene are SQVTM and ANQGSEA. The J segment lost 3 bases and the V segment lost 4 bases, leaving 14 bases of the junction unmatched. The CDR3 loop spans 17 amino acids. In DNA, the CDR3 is TGCAGCGTTGTAAGCTGGGCTAGCGGGACCAGAACAGATACGCAGTATTTT. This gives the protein CSVVSWASGTRTDTQYF.

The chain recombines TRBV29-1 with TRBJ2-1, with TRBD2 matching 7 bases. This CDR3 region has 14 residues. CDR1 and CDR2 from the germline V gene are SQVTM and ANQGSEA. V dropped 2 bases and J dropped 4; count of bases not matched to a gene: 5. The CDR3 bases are TGCAGCGTTGAAATGAGCGGGACGTACAATGAGCAGTTCTTC. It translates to CSVEMSGTYNEQFF.

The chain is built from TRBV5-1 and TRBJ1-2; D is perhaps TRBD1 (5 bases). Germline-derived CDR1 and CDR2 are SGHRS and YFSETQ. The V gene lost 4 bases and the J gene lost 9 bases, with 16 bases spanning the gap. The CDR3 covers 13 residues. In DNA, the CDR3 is TGCGCCAGCAGCGGAGGGGAGATAGGCCGCTACACCTTC. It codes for CASSGGEIGRYTF.

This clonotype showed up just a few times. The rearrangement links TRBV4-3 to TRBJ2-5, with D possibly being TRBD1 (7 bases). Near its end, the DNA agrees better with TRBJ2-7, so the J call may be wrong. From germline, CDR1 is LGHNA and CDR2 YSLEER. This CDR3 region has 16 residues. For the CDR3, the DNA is TGCGCCAGCAGCCAAGAGGGGGCAGGGGGGTATACCGAGCAGTACTTC. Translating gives CASSQEGAGGYTEQYF.

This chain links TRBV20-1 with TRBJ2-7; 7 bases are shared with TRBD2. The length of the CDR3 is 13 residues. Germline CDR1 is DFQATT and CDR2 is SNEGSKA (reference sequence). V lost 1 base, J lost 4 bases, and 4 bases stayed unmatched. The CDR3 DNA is TGCAGTGCTAGAGCGGCGGGAGCGTACGAGCAGTACTTC. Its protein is CSARAAGAYEQYF.

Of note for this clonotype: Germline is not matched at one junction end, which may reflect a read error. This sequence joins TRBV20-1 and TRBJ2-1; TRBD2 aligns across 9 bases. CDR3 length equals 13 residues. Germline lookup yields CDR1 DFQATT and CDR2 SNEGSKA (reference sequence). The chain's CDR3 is CSARENSGRGQFF. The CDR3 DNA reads TGTAGTGCTAGAGAGAATAGCGGGAGAGGGCAGTTCTTC.

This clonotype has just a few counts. The CDR3 DNA follows: TGTGCCATCAGTGAGTCGCGGGGGAGCGGCGAGCAGTACTTC. Protein sequence: CAISESRGSGEQYF. V gene TRBV10-3 combines with J gene TRBJ2-5; 7 bases are a match to TRBD2. TRBJ2-7 matches the DNA end more closely, so the J call is doubtful. The CDR3 extends over 14 amino acids. Germline V lookup: CDR1 ENHRY, CDR2 SYGVKD.

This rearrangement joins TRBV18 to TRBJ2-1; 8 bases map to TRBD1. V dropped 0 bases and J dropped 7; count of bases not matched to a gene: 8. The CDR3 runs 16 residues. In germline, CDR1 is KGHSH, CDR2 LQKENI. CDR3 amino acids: CASSPPAGQGRNEQFF. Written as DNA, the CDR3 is TGTGCCAGCTCACCACCCGCAGGACAGGGCAGAAATGAGCAGTTCTTC.

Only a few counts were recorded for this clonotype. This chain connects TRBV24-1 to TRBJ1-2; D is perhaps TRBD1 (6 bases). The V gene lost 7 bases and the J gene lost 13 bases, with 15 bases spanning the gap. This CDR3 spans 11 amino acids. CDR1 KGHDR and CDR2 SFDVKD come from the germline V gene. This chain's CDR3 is CATSYQGKVTF. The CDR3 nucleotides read TGTGCCACCAGCTACCAGGGGAAGGTCACCTTC.

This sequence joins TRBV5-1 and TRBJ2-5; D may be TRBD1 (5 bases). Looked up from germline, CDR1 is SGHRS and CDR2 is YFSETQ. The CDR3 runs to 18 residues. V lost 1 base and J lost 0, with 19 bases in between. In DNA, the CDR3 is TGCGCCAGCAGCTTGCGATCCGGTGGGGCGCCTTACCAAGAGACCCAGTACTTC. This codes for CASSLRSGGAPYQETQYF. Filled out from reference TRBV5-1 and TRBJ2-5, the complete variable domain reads KAGVTQTPRYLIKTRGQQVTLSCSPISGHRSVSWYQQTPGQGLQFLFEYFSETQRNKGNFPGRFSGRQFSNSRSEMNVSTLELGDSALYLCASSLRSGGAPYQETQYFGPGTRLLVL.

The CDR3 DNA is TGCAGCGTTGAAAAGGGGGGGAGGGCCAATGAGCAGTTCTTC. As protein: CSVEKGGRANEQFF. V is TRBV29-1 and J is TRBJ2-1; maybe TRBD2 (7 bases). The germline V gene encodes CDR1 SQVTM and CDR2 ANQGSEA. The CDR3 length is 14 residues. The V and J ends lost 2 bases and 6 bases respectively, with 14 bases between them.

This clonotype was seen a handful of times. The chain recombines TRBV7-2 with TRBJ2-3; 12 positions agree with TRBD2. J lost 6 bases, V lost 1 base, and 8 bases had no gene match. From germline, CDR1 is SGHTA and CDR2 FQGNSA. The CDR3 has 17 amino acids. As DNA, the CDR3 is TGTGCCAGCAGCTTAGTGTCTAGCGGGGGGGGCGCGGATACGCAGTATTTT. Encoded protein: CASSLVSSGGGADTQYF.

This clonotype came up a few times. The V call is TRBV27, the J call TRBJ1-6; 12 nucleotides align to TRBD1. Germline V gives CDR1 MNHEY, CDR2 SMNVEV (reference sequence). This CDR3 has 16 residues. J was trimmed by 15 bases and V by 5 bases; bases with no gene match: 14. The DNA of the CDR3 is TGTGCCAGCAGTCCCGGGACAGGGGGCGCCGGCAGATACCTCCACTTT. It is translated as CASSPGTGGAGRYLHF.

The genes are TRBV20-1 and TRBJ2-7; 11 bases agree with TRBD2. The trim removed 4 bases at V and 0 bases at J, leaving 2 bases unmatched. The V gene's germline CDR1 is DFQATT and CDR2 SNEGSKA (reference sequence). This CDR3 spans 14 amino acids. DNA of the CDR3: TGCAGTGCTACTAGCGGGGGGAGCTCCTACGAGCAGTACTTC. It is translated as CSATSGGSSYEQYF.

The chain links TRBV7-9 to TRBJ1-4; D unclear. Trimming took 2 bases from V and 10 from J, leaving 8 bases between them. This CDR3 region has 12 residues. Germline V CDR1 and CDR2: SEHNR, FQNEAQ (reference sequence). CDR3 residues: CASSLSDGKLFF. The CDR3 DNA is TGTGCCAGCAGCTTATCCGACGGAAAACTGTTTTTT.

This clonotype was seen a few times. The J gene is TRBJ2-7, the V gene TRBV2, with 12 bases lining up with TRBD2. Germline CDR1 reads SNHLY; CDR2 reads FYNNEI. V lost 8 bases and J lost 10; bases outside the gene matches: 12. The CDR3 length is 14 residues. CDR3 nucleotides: TGTGCCAGCGGTGGACTAGCGGGGCCGGCGTCCCAGTACTTC. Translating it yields CASGGLAGPASQYF.

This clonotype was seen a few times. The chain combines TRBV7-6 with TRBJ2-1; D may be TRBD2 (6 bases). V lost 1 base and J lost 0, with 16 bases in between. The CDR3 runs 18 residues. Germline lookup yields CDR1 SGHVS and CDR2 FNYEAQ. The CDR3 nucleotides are TGTGCCAGCAGCTTAGATTTTCGGGCGGGGAGCTCCTACAATGAGCAGTTCTTC. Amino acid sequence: CASSLDFRAGSSYNEQFF.

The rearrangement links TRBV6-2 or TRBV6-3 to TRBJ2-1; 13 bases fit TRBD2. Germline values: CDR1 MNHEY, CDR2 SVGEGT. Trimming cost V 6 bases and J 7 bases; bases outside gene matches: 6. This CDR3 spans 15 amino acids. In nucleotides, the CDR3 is TGTGCCAGCAGCTTCACTAGCGGGAGGGAAAATGAGCAGTTCTTC. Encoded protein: CASSFTSGRENEQFF.

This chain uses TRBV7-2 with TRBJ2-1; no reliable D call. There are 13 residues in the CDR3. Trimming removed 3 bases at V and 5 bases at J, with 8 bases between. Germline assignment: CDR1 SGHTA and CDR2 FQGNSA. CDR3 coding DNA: TGTGCCAGCAGCTTCTATAGCCACAATGAGCAGTTCTTC. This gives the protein CASSFYSHNEQFF.

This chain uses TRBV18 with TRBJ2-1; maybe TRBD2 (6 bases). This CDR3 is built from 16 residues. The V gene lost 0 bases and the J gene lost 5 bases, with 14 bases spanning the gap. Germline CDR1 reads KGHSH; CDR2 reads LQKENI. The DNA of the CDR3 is TGTGCCAGCTCACCACCGGTCGGGAGAGCCCACAATGAGCAGTTCTTC. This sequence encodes CASSPPVGRAHNEQFF. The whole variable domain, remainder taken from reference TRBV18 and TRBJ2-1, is NAGVMQNPRHLVRRRGQEARLRCSPMKGHSHVYWYRQLPEEGLKFMVYLQKENIIDESGMPKERFSAEFPKEGPSILRIQQVVRGDSAAYFCASSPPVGRAHNEQFFGPGTRLTVL.

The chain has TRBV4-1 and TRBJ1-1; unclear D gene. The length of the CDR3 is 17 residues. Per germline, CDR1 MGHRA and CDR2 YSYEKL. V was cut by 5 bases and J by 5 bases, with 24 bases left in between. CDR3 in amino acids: CASSSESIAASQTEAFF. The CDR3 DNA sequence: TGCGCCAGCAGCTCGGAGTCGATAGCGGCCAGTCAAACTGAAGCTTTCTTT.